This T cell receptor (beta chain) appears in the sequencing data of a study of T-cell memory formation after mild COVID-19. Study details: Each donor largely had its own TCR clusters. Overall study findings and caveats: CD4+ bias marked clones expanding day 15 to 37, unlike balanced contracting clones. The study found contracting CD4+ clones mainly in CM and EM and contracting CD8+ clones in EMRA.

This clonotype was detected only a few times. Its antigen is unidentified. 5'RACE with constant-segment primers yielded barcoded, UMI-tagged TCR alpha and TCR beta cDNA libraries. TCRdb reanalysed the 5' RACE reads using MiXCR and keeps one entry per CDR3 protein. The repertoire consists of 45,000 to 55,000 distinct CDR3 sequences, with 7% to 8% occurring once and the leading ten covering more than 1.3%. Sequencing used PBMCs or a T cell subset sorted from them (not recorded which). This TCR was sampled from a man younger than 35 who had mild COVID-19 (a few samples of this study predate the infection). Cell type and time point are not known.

In DNA, the CDR3 is TGTGCCATCTCAGCCACGACAGGGACAGATACGCAGTATTTT. Its protein is CAISATTGTDTQYF. The chain carries TRBV25-1 and TRBJ2-3; the match to TRBD1 covers 7 bases. The V gene's germline CDR1 is MGHDK and CDR2 SYGVNS. This CDR3 region has 14 residues. Germline trimming cut 10 bases from V and 3 bases from J; bases unmatched to any gene: 10. Drawing the rest from reference TRBV25-1 and TRBJ2-3, the complete variable domain is EADIYQTPRYLVIGTGKKITLECSQTMGHDKMYWYQQDPGMELHLIHYSYGVNSTEKGDLSSESTVSRIRTEHFPLTLESARPSHTSQYLCAISATTGTDTQYFGPGTRLTVL.